Each of the 17 T cell receptor beta chains below was sequenced from the same sample in a study of cytomegalovirus exposure and HLA in healthy donors. PCR amplification relied on 60 Vbeta primers (plus 13 Jbeta primers). Only in-frame clones appear in the TCRdb table, and some are missing; sequencing was by immunoSEQ multiplex PCR. The top ten hold around 10% of the sample, which has tens of thousands of clones, roughly 70% seen once. Sequencing used PBMCs. The receptors come from a woman in her 50s in good health and CMV-seropositive.

The chain links TRBV27 to TRBJ1-2; the D gene is possibly TRBD1 (6 bases). This CDR3 has 15 amino acids. V lost 4 bases to trimming and J lost 6 bases, with 18 bases between them. The germline CDR1 and CDR2 sequences are MNHEY and SMNVEV (reference sequence). The CDR3 sequence: CASSSRATGIHGYTF. Here the CDR3 DNA reads TGTGCCAGCAGTTCAAGAGCCACAGGGATCCATGGCTACACCTTC.

The rearrangement joins TRBV19 to TRBJ1-5; perhaps TRBD1 as D (5 bases). The CDR3 covers 17 residues. With 0 bases removed from V and 3 bases from J, the gap between germline ends came to 15 bases. Germline values: CDR1 LNHDA, CDR2 SQIVND (reference sequence). CDR3 sequence (DNA): TGTGCCAGTAGTATAGAACAGGCGATAGGATCCAATCAGCCCCAGCATTTT. This gives the protein CASSIEQAIGSNQPQHF.

This chain connects TRBV6-1 to TRBJ1-3; 9 positions agree with TRBD1. The V segment lost 4 bases and the J segment 0 bases; nucleotides outside the gene matches: 13. This CDR3 is built from 19 residues. Looked up from germline, CDR1 is MNHNS and CDR2 is SASEGT. Written as DNA, the CDR3 is TGTGCCAGCAGTGCCGCCGGGACAGGGATGCGAGGCTCTGGAAACACCATATATTTT. As protein: CASSAAGTGMRGSGNTIYF.

This chain joins TRBV9 and TRBJ1-3, with 7 bases aligning to TRBD1. The CDR3 runs 16 residues. V lost 4 bases and J lost 4; bases outside the gene matches: 11. Germline CDR1 and CDR2: SGDLS and YYNGEE. CDR3 nucleotides: TGTGCCAGCAGCATCCGCGACAGGGAGGCAGGAAACACCATATATTTT. Residues: CASSIRDREAGNTIYF.

A few counts support this clone. This sequence joins TRBV30 and TRBJ2-3; 11 positions match TRBD2. J was trimmed by 4 bases and V by 1 base; bases with no gene match: 10. Per germline, CDR1 GTSNPN and CDR2 SVGIG (reference sequence). The CDR3 length is 17 residues. For the CDR3, the DNA is TGTGCCTGGAGTGCCGGTTTTAGCGGGGGGGCCCCAGATACGCAGTATTTT. Amino acid sequence: CAWSAGFSGGAPDTQYF.

This clone was recorded only once. The V gene is TRBV4-1, the J gene TRBJ2-1; no reliable D call. In germline, CDR1 is MGHRA, CDR2 YSYEKL. Trimming removed 4 bases at V and 9 bases at J, with 16 bases between. The CDR3 sequence is 14 residues long. This CDR3 is CASSLREHRGEQFF. CDR3 nucleotides: TGCGCCAGCAGCCTCCGAGAACACCGCGGTGAGCAGTTCTTC.

The chain couples TRBV29-1 to TRBJ1-1, with 7 bases identical to TRBD1. Germline lookup yields CDR1 SQVTM and CDR2 ANQGSEA. The CDR3 contains 12 residues. V lost 6 bases to trimming and J lost 1 base; unmatched junction nucleotides: 2. As DNA, the CDR3 is TGCAGCGTGAACAGGGGGAACACTGAAGCTTTCTTT. Amino acid sequence: CSVNRGNTEAFF. Combining the CDR3 with reference TRBV29-1 and TRBJ1-1 gives the whole variable domain SAVISQKPSRDICQRGTSLTIQCQVDSQVTMMFWYRQQPGQSLTLIATANQGSEATYESGFVIDKFPISRPNLTFSTLTVSNMSPEDSSIYLCSVNRGNTEAFFGQGTRLTVV.

This clone was observed a single time. The rearrangement joins TRBV5-4 to TRBJ1-1; D is perhaps TRBD1 (6 bases). CDR3 size: 12 residues. Germline loops: CDR1 SGHNT, CDR2 YYREEE (reference sequence). Trimming cost V 4 bases and J 9 bases, with 13 bases left between them. The CDR3 DNA is TGTGCCAGCAGCCAGGGGTTAGGACAAGCTTTCTTT. This codes for CASSQGLGQAFF.

The rearrangement uses TRBV5-8 and TRBJ2-5; perhaps TRBD2 as D (5 bases). CDR1 is SGHTS, CDR2 YDEGEE, per germline. This CDR3 is 15 amino acids long. V was trimmed by 4 bases and J by 4 bases, leaving 17 bases between them. CDR3 in amino acids: CASSVFRLGGETQYF. The CDR3, as DNA: TGTGCCAGCAGCGTGTTTCGATTAGGAGGAGAGACCCAGTACTTC.

The chain joins TRBV18 to TRBJ2-1; D may be TRBD2 (6 bases). In germline, CDR1 is KGHSH, CDR2 LQKENI. The V gene lost 3 bases and the J gene lost 5 bases, with 14 bases spanning the gap. The CDR3 consists of 15 residues. The DNA for the CDR3 is TGTGCCAGCTCACCCTTCGGGAGATCCAACAATGAGCAGTTCTTC. This gives the protein CASSPFGRSNNEQFF.

This clone was found once. V usage is TRBV23-1 and J usage is TRBJ2-3; TRBD1 might be the D (6 bases). TRBV23-1 is labeled an ORF, and its function is uncertain. The length of the CDR3 is 16 residues. Between the trimmed V and J ends, which lost 0 bases and 8 bases, there was a span of 18 bases. The CDR3 protein is CASSQSRDTDRGTQYF. For the CDR3, the DNA is TGCGCCAGCAGTCAATCTAGGGACACCGACCGGGGTACGCAGTATTTT.

In this sample, this clone turned up a few times. CDR3 in DNA: TGTGCCAGTAGTACGAGGGACAGTCCGAACGAGCAGTACTTC. Translated, it gives CASSTRDSPNEQYF. The chain joins TRBV19 to TRBJ2-7, with 7 positions matching TRBD1. The V gene end was trimmed by 4 bases and the J gene end by 5 bases; junction bases not matched to a gene: 8. This CDR3 comprises 14 residues. Germline V gene lookup returns CDR1 LNHDA and CDR2 SQIVND (reference sequence).

The CDR3 DNA is TGCGCCAGCAGCGTTGGAGACGGGTCTAATGAAAAACTGTTTTTT. Protein sequence: CASSVGDGSNEKLFF. This rearrangement joins TRBV5-1 to TRBJ1-4, with D hard to call. Deletions cut 4 bases from V and 3 bases from J, with 13 bases between. In germline, CDR1 is SGHRS, CDR2 YFSETQ. CDR3 length: 15 residues.

The J gene is TRBJ2-2, the V gene TRBV18, with D perhaps matching TRBD2 (6 bases). Germline CDR1 reads KGHSH; CDR2 reads LQKENI. The V end was cut by 1 base, the J end by 6 bases, with 18 bases between. CDR3 length: 17 residues. CDR3 bases: TGTGCCAGCTCACCACAGTCTAGCGCCCCCACGTCCGGGGAGCTGTTTTTT. Its protein product is CASSPQSSAPTSGELFF.

CDR3 region: CASSPFGRGRGNQPQHF. In DNA, the CDR3 is TGTGCCAGCAGTCCCTTTGGGAGGGGTAGGGGGAATCAGCCCCAGCATTTT. The chain has TRBV28 and TRBJ1-5, with D possibly matching TRBD1 (6 bases). The CDR3 has 17 residues. V shed 5 bases and J shed 4 bases, with 21 bases lying between them. Germline values: CDR1 MDHEN, CDR2 SYDVKM.

V gene TRBV7-2 combines with J gene TRBJ2-4, with 10 bases identical to TRBD2. J lost 7 bases, V lost 1 base, and 10 bases had no gene match. The CDR3 sequence is 17 residues long. Germline CDR1 reads SGHTA; CDR2 reads FQGNSA. CDR3 DNA sequence: TGTGCCAGCAGCTTAGGGCCTAGCGGGGGATCGGTGAACATTCAGTACTTC. This sequence encodes CASSLGPSGGSVNIQYF.

The chain recombines TRBV10-3 with TRBJ2-1, with 9 nucleotides matching TRBD2. V dropped 6 bases and J dropped 5; count of bases not matched to a gene: 8. CDR1 and CDR2 (germline): ENHRY, SYGVKD. The length of the CDR3 is 15 residues. In DNA form, the CDR3 reads TGTGCCATCAGGCCGGGGACTAGCAGAGACAATGAGCAGTTCTTC. Translating gives CAIRPGTSRDNEQFF.